Below are 13 T cell receptor beta chains sequenced from a single sample in a study of cytomegalovirus exposure and HLA in healthy donors. The primer mix had 60 Vbeta and 13 Jbeta primers. The assay was immunoSEQ multiplex PCR, and TCRdb's table has in-frame clones only and misses some. The sample shows roughly 200,000 clones, roughly 76% of them seen only once. Sequenced material: PBMCs. Receptors were obtained from a woman in her thirties in good health and CMV-seropositive.

The chain couples TRBV5-6 to TRBJ1-5, with 10 nucleotides matching TRBD1. Germline assignment: CDR1 SGHDT and CDR2 YYEEEE. The CDR3 loop spans 14 amino acids. Trimming removed 4 bases from V and 7 bases from J; junction bases left unmatched: 5. CDR3 sequence reads: CASSPGQGLQPQHF. The DNA for the CDR3 is TGTGCCAGCAGCCCGGGACAGGGGTTACAGCCCCAGCATTTT.

In regard to this clone: Distinct nucleotide sequences in the sample also encode this CDR3. V is TRBV5-1 and J is TRBJ2-7, with 11 bases fitting TRBD2. This CDR3 has 14 amino acids. V was pared by 1 base and J by 4 bases, with 1 base of the junction left unmatched. In germline, CDR1 is SGHRS, CDR2 YFSETQ. CDR3 sequence reads: CASSLTSGGYEQYF. For the CDR3, the DNA is TGCGCCAGCAGCTTGACTAGCGGGGGTTACGAGCAGTACTTC.

The gene calls are TRBV30 and TRBJ2-7; 10 positions agree with TRBD1. Trimming at V came to 1 base and at J to 5 bases, leaving 8 bases not matched to a gene. The CDR3 loop spans 15 amino acids. CDR1 is GTSNPN and CDR2 is SVGIG in the germline V gene (reference sequence). CDR3 bases: TGTGCCTGGAGTGGGGGACAGGGGCCCATGGACGAGCAGTACTTC. Translating it yields CAWSGGQGPMDEQYF.

This chain connects TRBV5-4 to TRBJ1-2; possible D gene TRBD1, 6 bases. CDR3 length equals 15 residues. The V gene lost 3 bases and the J gene lost 4 bases, with 16 bases spanning the gap. CDR1 and CDR2 (germline): SGHNT, YYREEE (reference sequence). CDR3 sequence reads: CASSSSTGPFYGYTF. The CDR3 coding sequence is TGTGCCAGCAGCTCGTCGACAGGTCCCTTCTATGGCTACACCTTC. Full variable domain (outside the CDR3, taken from reference TRBV5-4 and TRBJ1-2): ETGVTQSPTHLIKTRGQQVTLRCSSQSGHNTVSWYQQALGQGPQFIFQYYREEENGRGNFPPRFSGLQFPNYSSELNVNALELDDSALYLCASSSSTGPFYGYTFGSGTRLTVV.

The rearrangement uses TRBV11-3 and TRBJ1-5; 8 nucleotides align to TRBD1. The trim removed 1 base at V and 0 bases at J, leaving 11 bases unmatched. The CDR3 loop spans 19 amino acids. Germline V CDR1 and CDR2: SGHNT, YENEEA. CDR3 sequence: CASSLARDRLGYSNQPQHF. The CDR3 bases are TGTGCCAGCAGCTTAGCCAGGGACAGGCTCGGATATAGCAATCAGCCCCAGCATTTT.

J is TRBJ1-1 and V is TRBV10-3, with D perhaps TRBD1 (6 bases). The CDR3 loop spans 14 amino acids. Germline CDR1 is ENHRY and CDR2 is SYGVKD. The V and J ends lost 7 bases and 1 base respectively, with 13 bases between them. In DNA, the CDR3 is TGTGCCATCAAGACGACAGGTGGGAACACTGAAGCTTTCTTT. Its protein is CAIKTTGGNTEAFF.

This clone was found a few times. The V call is TRBV5-8, the J call TRBJ1-4; no definite D call. Germline CDR1 is SGHTS and CDR2 is YDEGEE. V gave up 3 bases and J gave up 5 bases, with 14 bases separating them. CDR3 length: 15 residues. CDR3 nucleotides: TGTGCCAGCAGCTCCCAATTGGCCAAGAATGAAAAACTGTTTTTT. Translation gives CASSSQLAKNEKLFF.

V usage is TRBV19 and J usage is TRBJ1-1; D is possibly TRBD1 (5 bases). V was shortened by 1 base and J by 4 bases, with 13 bases between the two germline ends. The CDR3 consists of 15 residues. The V gene's germline CDR1 is LNHDA and CDR2 SQIVND (reference sequence). CDR3 loop: CASSIVLGQGTEAFF. For the CDR3, the DNA is TGTGCCAGTAGTATAGTTCTGGGGCAGGGCACTGAAGCTTTCTTT. The full variable domain, with the rest looked up from reference TRBV19 and TRBJ1-1, is DGGITQSPKYLFRKEGQNVTLSCEQNLNHDAMYWYRQDPGQGLRLIYYSQIVNDFQKGDIAEGYSVSREKKESFPLTVTSAQKNPTAFYLCASSIVLGQGTEAFFGQGTRLTVV.

The V and J genes are TRBV28 and TRBJ1-4; 9 nucleotides align to TRBD1. V shed 6 bases and J 6 bases; nucleotides not matched to a gene: 8. Germline loops: CDR1 MDHEN, CDR2 SYDVKM. The CDR3 loop spans 15 amino acids. The CDR3 loop reads CASRPPGQGDEKLFF. DNA for the CDR3: TGTGCCAGCAGGCCCCCGGGACAGGGAGATGAAAAACTGTTTTTT.

This clone was seen a single time. The chain links TRBV9 to TRBJ2-7; a weak D match, TRBD2 (6 bases). The CDR3 is 16 residues long. The germline V gene has CDR1 SGDLS and CDR2 YYNGEE. V lost 3 bases, J lost 1 base, and 17 bases lay in between. CDR3 nucleotides: TGTGCCAGCAGCGAGACCCCATACAGCGGGTCCTACGAGCAGTACTTC. This gives the protein CASSETPYSGSYEQYF.

The gene calls are TRBV14 and TRBJ1-2, with D unresolved. The CDR3 is made up of 13 amino acids. Germline CDR1 and CDR2: SGHDN and FVKESK. With 3 bases removed from V and 4 bases from J, the gap between germline ends came to 9 bases. The CDR3 coding sequence is TGTGCCAGCAGCCATGGGCCGACCTATGGCTACACCTTC. Translating gives CASSHGPTYGYTF. Based on the CDR3 plus reference TRBV14 and TRBJ1-2, the full variable domain is EAGVTQFPSHSVIEKGQTVTLRCDPISGHDNLYWYRRVMGKEIKFLLHFVKESKQDESGMPNNRFLAERTGGTYSTLKVQPAELEDSGVYFCASSHGPTYGYTFGSGTRLTVV.

Notes on this clone: Other DNA sequences in the sample encode the same CDR3. J is TRBJ1-3 and V is TRBV29-1; D not resolved. In germline, CDR1 is SQVTM, CDR2 ANQGSEA. The V gene lost 4 bases and the J gene lost 3 bases, with 7 bases spanning the gap. The CDR3 totals 12 residues. DNA of the CDR3: TGCAGCGTTGCCCGAGGTGGAAACACCATATATTTT. Amino acid sequence: CSVARGGNTIYF.

The V and J genes are TRBV30 and TRBJ2-3, with TRBD2 matching 8 bases. This CDR3 spans 14 amino acids. Germline CDR1 and CDR2: GTSNPN and SVGIG (reference sequence). V was clipped by 5 bases and J by 5 bases; unmatched bases: 9. DNA for the CDR3: TGTGCCTGGGGAAGCGGGAGTGGGGTAGATACGCAGTATTTT. Its translation is CAWGSGSGVDTQYF.